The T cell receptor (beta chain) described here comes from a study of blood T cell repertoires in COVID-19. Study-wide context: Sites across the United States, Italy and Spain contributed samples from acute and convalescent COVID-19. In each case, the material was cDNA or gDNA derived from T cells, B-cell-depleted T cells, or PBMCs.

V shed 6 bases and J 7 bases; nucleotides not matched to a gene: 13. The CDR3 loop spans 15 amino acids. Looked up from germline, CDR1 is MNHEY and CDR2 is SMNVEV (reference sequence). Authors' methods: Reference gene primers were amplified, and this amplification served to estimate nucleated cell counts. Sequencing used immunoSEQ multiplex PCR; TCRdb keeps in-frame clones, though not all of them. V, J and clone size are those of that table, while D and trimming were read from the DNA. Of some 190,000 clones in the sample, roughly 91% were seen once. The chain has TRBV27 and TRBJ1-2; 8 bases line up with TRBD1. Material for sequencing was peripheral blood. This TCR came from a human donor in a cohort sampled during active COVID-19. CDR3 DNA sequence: TGTGCCAGCAGCTGGGTGGGCAGGGGGCTTTTTGGCTACACCTTC. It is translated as CASSWVGRGLFGYTF.